The 8 T cell receptor beta chains below all came from one sample that was sequenced in a study of cytomegalovirus exposure and HLA in healthy donors. With 60 Vbeta and 13 Jbeta primers, the PCR was carried out. Generated by immunoSEQ multiplex PCR, the TCRdb table keeps only in-frame clones and is missing some. The data contain 150,000 to 200,000 clones, 75% to 85% of them singletons. What was sequenced was PBMCs. Source of these receptors: a woman aged 45-65 years in good health and CMV-seronegative.

The genes are TRBV5-6 and TRBJ2-5; TRBD1 matches 10 bases. Unmatched junction bases numbered 5, after V lost 3 bases and J lost 3 bases. This CDR3 has 15 amino acids. From germline, CDR1 is SGHDT and CDR2 YYEEEE. The CDR3, as DNA: TGTGCCAGCAGCTCCCCCGGGACAGGGGAAGAGACCCAGTACTTC. Translation: CASSSPGTGEETQYF.

This chain joins TRBV12-5 and TRBJ2-5; a possible D gene is TRBD2 (6 bases). Deletions cut 1 base from V and 7 bases from J, with 10 bases between. Germline V gene sequence: CDR1 LGHNT, CDR2 FRNRAP. The CDR3 sequence is 13 residues long. The CDR3 DNA is TGTGCTAGTGGTTTGGACAGGCGGGGGACCCAGTACTTC. Protein product: CASGLDRRGTQYF.

This clone turned up a few times. The DNA of the CDR3 is TGTGCCTGGAGCCTACAGGGAGGGGCCAACACCATATATTTT. Translating it yields CAWSLQGGANTIYF. The chain carries TRBV30 and TRBJ1-3; D might be TRBD1 (6 bases). Germline CDR1 GTSNPN, CDR2 SVGIG (reference sequence). The CDR3 runs to 14 residues. V lost 3 bases and J 7 bases, leaving 16 bases between the germline ends.

The chain is built from TRBV11-3 and TRBJ2-1; 13 bases match TRBD2. V shed 6 bases and J 2 bases; nucleotides not matched to a gene: 4. Germline loops: CDR1 SGHNT, CDR2 YENEEA. The CDR3 spans 16 residues. The DNA for the CDR3 is TGTGCCAGCAGTTCAGGACTAGCGGGGGCCTACAATGAGCAGTTCTTC. This translates into CASSSGLAGAYNEQFF.

The chain couples TRBV2 to TRBJ1-1; 9 nucleotides align to TRBD1. This CDR3 contains 17 residues. V lost 4 bases to trimming and J lost 1 base; unmatched junction nucleotides: 10. Germline CDR1 reads SNHLY; CDR2 reads FYNNEI. CDR3 in DNA: TGTGCCAGCAGTGGGTGGGGACAGGGTCGGAGGAACACTGAAGCTTTCTTT. As protein: CASSGWGQGRRNTEAFF.

The J gene is TRBJ1-2, the V gene TRBV14; D is ambiguous. The CDR3 has 14 residues. The germline V gene encodes CDR1 SGHDN and CDR2 FVKESK. Trimming removed 4 bases at V and 2 bases at J, with 11 bases between. The CDR3 sequence: CASSRFLQNYGYTF. CDR3 coding DNA: TGTGCCAGCAGCCGCTTTCTACAGAACTATGGCTACACCTTC.

The chain recombines TRBV5-1 with TRBJ1-6; D is perhaps TRBD1 (5 bases). Germline-derived CDR1 and CDR2 are SGHRS and YFSETQ. There are 18 residues in the CDR3. The V and J ends lost 2 bases and 8 bases respectively, with 23 bases between them. Here the CDR3 reads CASSFSPTGGAGDSPLHF. The CDR3, as DNA: TGCGCCAGCAGCTTCAGCCCTACAGGCGGGGCAGGCGATTCACCCCTCCACTTT.

The chain couples TRBV4-3 to TRBJ1-5; D ambiguous. With 1 base removed from V and 6 bases from J, the gap between germline ends came to 7 bases. Germline CDR1 LGHNA, CDR2 YSLEER. This CDR3 spans 13 amino acids. Written as DNA, the CDR3 is TGCGCCAGCAGCCAAGTACCGGGTCAGCCCCAGCATTTT. This translates into CASSQVPGQPQHF.